These 21 T cell receptor beta chains share one sample of origin, sequenced in a study of T-cell memory formation after mild COVID-19. TCRdb re-analysed the 5' RACE reads in MiXCR, keeping a single row per CDR3 protein. The repertoire consists of roughly 510,000 distinct CDR3 sequences, with around 15% occurring once and the leading ten covering roughly 8%. Sequencing was carried out using PBMCs or a T cell subset sorted from them (not recorded which). The source is an adult woman who had mild COVID-19 (a few samples of this study predate the infection). Cell type and time point are not known.

V gene TRBV5-6 combines with J gene TRBJ2-1; 11 bases are a match to TRBD2. CDR3 size: 17 residues. With V trimmed by 6 bases and J by 7 bases, 15 bases remained unmatched. Germline V lookup: CDR1 SGHDT, CDR2 YYEEEE. In nucleotides, the CDR3 is TGTGCCAGCACCGGGACGCCCGGGACTAGCGGAGGAAATGAGCAGTTCTTC. Translated, it gives CASTGTPGTSGGNEQFF.

The V and J genes are TRBV12-3 or TRBV12-4 and TRBJ1-4; 7 positions agree with TRBD1. Germline trimming cut 6 bases from V and 8 bases from J; bases unmatched to any gene: 9. This CDR3 spans 14 amino acids. Written as DNA, the CDR3 is TGTGCCAGCAGCCGACCGGGACAGTACGAAAAACTGTTTTTT. Protein sequence: CASSRPGQYEKLFF.

This clonotype was recorded at least ten times. This chain connects TRBV4-3 to TRBJ2-7, with D perhaps TRBD2 (6 bases). The V end lost 1 base, the J end lost 7 bases, and 23 bases lay between the germline ends. The CDR3 consists of 17 residues. CDR1 and CDR2 from the germline V gene are LGHNA and YSLEER. CDR3 nucleotides: TGCGCCAGCAGCCAAGTTAAACCCGGGACTCCCGCCGGTGAGCAGTACTTC. The encoded protein is CASSQVKPGTPAGEQYF.

This chain connects TRBV6-4 to TRBJ1-1; the D gene is possibly TRBD1 (6 bases). CDR3 length: 15 residues. V lost 4 bases and J lost 1, with 13 bases in between. CDR1 and CDR2 from the germline V gene are MRHNA and SNTAGT. CDR3 DNA sequence: TGTGCCAGCAGTGCCTCCACAGGGCCGAACACTGAAGCTTTCTTT. Translating it yields CASSASTGPNTEAFF.

This chain joins TRBV7-9 and TRBJ2-5; weak D call: TRBD1 (6 bases). The CDR3 spans 13 residues. Germline V gene lookup returns CDR1 SEHNR and CDR2 FQNEAQ (reference sequence). Between the trimmed V and J ends, which lost 5 bases and 2 bases, there was a span of 9 bases. CDR3 DNA sequence: TGTGCCAGCAGCCGACAGGTGCAAGAGACCCAGTACTTC. Amino acids: CASSRQVQETQYF.

The sample holds a few counts of this clonotype. The chain joins TRBV6-2 or TRBV6-3 to TRBJ2-1; 9 bases line up with TRBD2. The CDR3 runs to 14 residues. V lost 6 bases, J lost 8 bases, and 8 bases stayed unmatched. The germline V gene has CDR1 MNHEY and CDR2 SVGEGT. The CDR3 DNA sequence: TGTGCCAGCAGGGTTAGCGGGAGTACCGATGAGCAGTTCTTC. Protein product: CASRVSGSTDEQFF.

This clonotype turned up a few times. The chain employs TRBV7-9 and TRBJ1-1; D remains unclear. V was clipped by 3 bases and J by 7 bases, with 6 bases between them. The length of the CDR3 is 11 residues. From germline, CDR1 is SEHNR and CDR2 FQNEAQ (reference sequence). CDR3 in DNA: TGTGCCAGCAGCTTTGGTATTGAAGCTTTCTTT. Encoded protein: CASSFGIEAFF.

This sequence joins TRBV5-1 and TRBJ2-3; D possibly matches TRBD1 or TRBD2 (5 bases each). CDR3 length: 15 amino acids. Between the trimmed V and J ends, which lost 0 bases and 6 bases, there was a span of 14 bases. In germline, CDR1 is SGHRS, CDR2 YFSETQ. The CDR3 spells CASSLGGRVSDTQYF. The CDR3 nucleotides read TGCGCCAGCAGCTTGGGGGGACGAGTGTCGGATACGCAGTATTTT.

The rearrangement uses TRBV29-1 and TRBJ2-1, with TRBD2 identical over 9 bases. Germline lookup yields CDR1 SQVTM and CDR2 ANQGSEA. V gave up 2 bases and J gave up 11 bases; unmatched junction bases: 7. This CDR3 is built from 13 residues. The CDR3 loop reads CSVEKGSGRKQFF. The DNA of the CDR3 is TGCAGCGTTGAAAAAGGCAGCGGGAGGAAGCAGTTCTTC.

V is TRBV2 and J is TRBJ1-2; no clear D. Between the trimmed V and J ends, which lost 2 bases and 9 bases, there was a span of 13 bases. Germline V CDR1 and CDR2: SNHLY, FYNNEI. The CDR3 loop spans 13 amino acids. The CDR3 region is CASSERSEVRYTF. The CDR3 coding sequence is TGTGCCAGCAGTGAAAGGTCGGAGGTCCGCTACACCTTC.

This clonotype was seen ten or more times. J is TRBJ1-1 and V is TRBV12-3 or TRBV12-4; D gene unclear. V dropped 3 bases and J dropped 0 bases, with 8 bases sitting between them. The CDR3 loop spans 14 amino acids. The chain's CDR3 is CASSLGAMNTEAFF. The CDR3 DNA is TGTGCCAGCAGTTTGGGCGCTATGAACACTGAAGCTTTCTTT.

The V call is TRBV29-1, the J call TRBJ2-7; TRBD2 matches at 11 bases. CDR3 size: 14 residues. Germline V lookup: CDR1 SQVTM, CDR2 ANQGSEA. With 3 bases clipped from V and 3 bases from J, the junction kept 4 bases outside the gene matches. CDR3 amino acids: CSVETSGELYEQYF. For the CDR3, the DNA is TGCAGCGTTGAGACTAGCGGGGAACTCTACGAGCAGTACTTC.

In DNA, the CDR3 is TGTGCCAGTAGTATTTTTGGGGGGAGGTCCTACGAGCAGTACTTC. Amino acids: CASSIFGGRSYEQYF. The gene calls are TRBV19 and TRBJ2-7; D is possibly TRBD2 (6 bases). CDR1 is LNHDA, CDR2 SQIVND, per germline (reference sequence). The CDR3 consists of 15 residues. Trimming left V 3 bases short and J 1 base short, with 13 bases between.

V and J are TRBV6-1 and TRBJ2-5, with D tentatively TRBD1 (6 bases). The CDR3 contains 14 residues. V gave up 4 bases and J gave up 2 bases, with 11 bases separating them. From germline, CDR1 is MNHNS and CDR2 SASEGT. The CDR3 sequence: CASSGQGSQETQYF. The CDR3 coding sequence is TGTGCCAGCAGTGGTCAGGGGTCACAAGAGACCCAGTACTTC.

The sample holds a few counts of this clonotype. V usage is TRBV5-4 and J usage is TRBJ2-7; D may be TRBD1 (5 bases). Looked up from germline, CDR1 is SGHNT and CDR2 is YYREEE (reference sequence). Trimming took off 0 bases at V and 7 bases at J, with 14 bases between the two ends. The CDR3 has 14 amino acids. CDR3 sequence (DNA): TGTGCCAGCAGCTTGGTTGGACACCCCTCGGAGCAGTACTTC. Amino acids: CASSLVGHPSEQYF.

This clonotype was seen a handful of times. V gene TRBV9 combines with J gene TRBJ2-7; 8 bases agree with TRBD2. CDR1 SGDLS and CDR2 YYNGEE come from the germline V gene. The length of the CDR3 is 15 residues. With 0 bases clipped from V and 3 bases from J, the junction kept 5 bases outside the gene matches. CDR3 region: CASSVASGSVYEQYF. The CDR3 nucleotides are TGTGCCAGCAGCGTAGCCAGCGGGAGTGTCTACGAGCAGTACTTC.

The sample holds a few counts of this clonotype. The V and J genes are TRBV7-9 and TRBJ2-3, with 10 nucleotides matching TRBD2. The V gene's germline CDR1 is SEHNR and CDR2 FQNEAQ (reference sequence). Trimming cost V 4 bases and J 4 bases; bases outside gene matches: 5. The length of the CDR3 is 15 residues. The CDR3 here is CASSSSGSIADTQYF. CDR3 bases: TGTGCCAGCAGCTCTAGCGGGAGTATCGCAGATACGCAGTATTTT.

At least ten counts were recorded for this clonotype. The chain combines TRBV6-1 with TRBJ2-2, with D uncertain. Trimming left V 4 bases short and J 5 bases short, with 11 bases between. CDR3 length: 14 residues. CDR1 is MNHNS and CDR2 is SASEGT in the germline V gene. The CDR3 loop reads CASSGHHETGELFF. CDR3 in DNA: TGTGCCAGCAGTGGACATCATGAGACCGGGGAGCTGTTTTTT.

The CDR3 sequence is CASSSTTYEQYF. CDR3 nucleotides: TGTGCCAGTAGTAGCACAACCTACGAGCAGTACTTC. The chain joins TRBV19 to TRBJ2-7; D unclear. Germline V CDR1 and CDR2: LNHDA, SQIVND (reference sequence). Trimming removed 4 bases at V and 2 bases at J, with 6 bases between. CDR3 length equals 12 residues.

The chain employs TRBV11-2 and TRBJ2-2, with 7 bases identical to TRBD2. The CDR3 has 15 residues. Germline V gene data show CDR1 as SGHAT and CDR2 as FQNNGV. The J segment lost 1 base and the V segment lost 5 bases, leaving 4 bases of the junction unmatched. The DNA for the CDR3 is TGTGCCAGCAGCACGACTAGCCTGAACACCGGGGAGCTGTTTTTT. Translating gives CASSTTSLNTGELFF.

This clonotype was recorded a few times. CDR3 residues: CASSLDRQGAYEQYF. Written as DNA, the CDR3 is TGCGCCAGCAGCTTGGACCGACAGGGGGCCTACGAGCAGTACTTC. The gene calls are TRBV5-1 and TRBJ2-7; 9 bases agree with TRBD1. V trimming: 0 bases; J trimming: 2 bases; junction bases outside the gene matches: 3. The CDR3 loop spans 15 amino acids. Germline V gene data show CDR1 as SGHRS and CDR2 as YFSETQ.